This entry lists 11 T cell receptor beta chains sequenced from one sample in a study of naive and memory T cell subsets (dated by TCRdb to 2016 to 2017). Study-wide conclusions, independent of this receptor: A few larger clonotypes were present in naive repertoires, particularly the CD8 repertoires, and these clonotypes were possibly memory cells re-expressing CD45RA.

The library was obtained by UMI-ligation and nested PCR. The listed sequencing device is Illumina MiSeq. The beta constant-region primer consisted of an equimolar mixture of two oligonucleotides that together covered TRBC1 and TRBC2. The ligated cDNA went through four rounds of PCR with nested alpha and beta constant-region primers together with the SP2 primer. Using fastp at Q25 and MiXCR, TCRdb reprocessed the public reads and kept productive beta chains. A single entry per CDR3 protein holds the most common genes and DNA from its merged rows. This sample has over 110,000 distinct CDR3 sequences in its table, and approximately 18% of those were observed once. Of the sample, about 0.6% is held by the ten largest clones. Their antigens are not known. Sample: naive CD8+ T cells from blood. The cell subset or site label corresponds to: naive T cells, CD45RA high CD27+. The receptors derive from a human donor in good health.

The chain recombines TRBV29-1 with TRBJ2-7; weak D call: TRBD1 (6 bases). Germline V CDR1 and CDR2: SQVTM, ANQGSEA. Trimming stripped 5 bases from V and 0 bases from J, with 14 bases between. CDR3 length: 14 residues. CDR3 nucleotides: TGCAGCGTTAATGACAGGCTCAACTCCTACGAGCAGTACTTC. Amino acids: CSVNDRLNSYEQYF.

This clonotype has a handful of counts. The CDR3 reads CATSDPRPTDTQYF. CDR3 nucleotides: TGTGCCACCAGTGATCCTCGGCCCACAGATACGCAGTATTTT. V and J are TRBV24-1 and TRBJ2-3; D call uncertain. Germline CDR1 KGHDR, CDR2 SFDVKD. The V gene lost 3 bases and the J gene lost 2 bases, with 8 bases spanning the gap. This CDR3 has 14 residues.

In its sample, this clonotype was seen a few times. The DNA for the CDR3 is TGTGCCAGCAGCTCCGGGACAGGGGATTACGAGCAGTACTTC. Translating gives CASSSGTGDYEQYF. V usage is TRBV11-2 and J usage is TRBJ2-7; 10 nucleotides agree with TRBD1. Germline CDR1 SGHAT, CDR2 FQNNGV. The junction had 4 bases not matched to a gene; V was cut back by 4 bases and J by 4 bases. The CDR3 length is 14 residues.

This clonotype has more than one count but fewer than ten. This chain links TRBV29-1 with TRBJ2-3, with a tentative D call TRBD2 (6 bases). Trimming removed 6 bases from V and 10 bases from J, with 20 bases in between. This CDR3 is 13 amino acids long. CDR1 and CDR2 from the germline V gene are SQVTM and ANQGSEA. The CDR3 nucleotides read TGCAGCGTGAGCCGGGACTCCTACTCTGCGCAGTATTTT. It translates to CSVSRDSYSAQYF.

This clonotype came up a few times. The chain is built from TRBV28 and TRBJ2-7, with 7 bases identical to TRBD1. Germline CDR1 reads MDHEN; CDR2 reads SYDVKM. The CDR3 has 13 residues. With V trimmed by 3 bases and J by 4 bases, 3 bases remained unmatched. In DNA, the CDR3 is TGTGCCAGCAGTTTTGACAGGGAATACGAGCAGTACTTC. Amino acid sequence: CASSFDREYEQYF. Full variable domain (outside the CDR3, taken from reference TRBV28 and TRBJ2-7): DVKVTQSSRYLVKRTGEKVFLECVQDMDHENMFWYRQDPGLGLRLIYFSYDVKMKEKGDIPEGYSVSREKKERFSLILESASTNQTSMYLCASSFDREYEQYFGPGTRLTVT.

This chain joins TRBV6-5 and TRBJ2-7, with D maybe TRBD1 (5 bases). Germline V gene data show CDR1 as MNHEY and CDR2 as SVGAGI. This CDR3 contains 16 residues. V shed 0 bases and J shed 1 base, with 13 bases lying between them. The CDR3 DNA reads as TGTGCCAGCAGTTACTCGAGATATGGGGCTTCCTACGAGCAGTACTTC. Protein product: CASSYSRYGASYEQYF.

V and J are TRBV28 and TRBJ2-1, with D uncertain. Germline CDR1 is MDHEN and CDR2 is SYDVKM. Trimming left V 4 bases short and J 14 bases short, with 18 bases between. The CDR3 covers 13 residues. The CDR3 reads CASSWGGRPGKFF. In DNA, the CDR3 is TGTGCCAGCAGTTGGGGTGGCCGGCCTGGGAAGTTCTTC. Complete variable domain (other parts from reference TRBV28 and TRBJ2-1): DVKVTQSSRYLVKRTGEKVFLECVQDMDHENMFWYRQDPGLGLRLIYFSYDVKMKEKGDIPEGYSVSREKKERFSLILESASTNQTSMYLCASSWGGRPGKFFGPGTRLTVL.

A few counts support this clonotype. The chain joins TRBV15 to TRBJ1-5; the D is unclear. The CDR3 is 13 amino acids. The V gene's germline CDR1 is LNHNV and CDR2 YYDKDF (reference sequence). Trimming pared 0 bases from V and 4 bases from J, leaving 4 bases between. This CDR3 is CATSRDENQPQHF. The CDR3 nucleotides read TGTGCCACCAGCAGAGATGAAAATCAGCCCCAGCATTTT.

This clonotype was seen a few times. The chain carries TRBV7-6 and TRBJ2-1, with 8 bases identical to TRBD2. This CDR3 is 13 amino acids long. The V gene's germline CDR1 is SGHVS and CDR2 FNYEAQ. The CDR3 protein is CATGSGIYNEQFF. The CDR3 DNA is TGTGCTACGGGTAGCGGGATCTACAATGAGCAGTTCTTC.

This clonotype was seen only a few times. V gene TRBV7-2 combines with J gene TRBJ1-5; D perhaps matches TRBD1 (5 bases). The germline V gene has CDR1 SGHTA and CDR2 FQGNSA. CDR3 length: 14 amino acids. V lost 1 base, J lost 7 bases, and 11 bases lay in between. The CDR3 DNA reads as TGTGCCAGCAGCTTAGTCCAGGGTTGGCAGCCCCAGCATTTT. It translates to CASSLVQGWQPQHF.

V is TRBV28 and J is TRBJ1-5, with a possible D match to TRBD1 (5 bases). CDR3 length: 16 amino acids. Germline CDR1 MDHEN, CDR2 SYDVKM. Trimming shortened V by 5 bases and J by 4 bases, and 18 bases separated the two germline ends. CDR3 bases: TGTGCCAGCAGTCCTCCATCGGCCAGGGCGAATCAGCCCCAGCATTTT. Residues: CASSPPSARANQPQHF.